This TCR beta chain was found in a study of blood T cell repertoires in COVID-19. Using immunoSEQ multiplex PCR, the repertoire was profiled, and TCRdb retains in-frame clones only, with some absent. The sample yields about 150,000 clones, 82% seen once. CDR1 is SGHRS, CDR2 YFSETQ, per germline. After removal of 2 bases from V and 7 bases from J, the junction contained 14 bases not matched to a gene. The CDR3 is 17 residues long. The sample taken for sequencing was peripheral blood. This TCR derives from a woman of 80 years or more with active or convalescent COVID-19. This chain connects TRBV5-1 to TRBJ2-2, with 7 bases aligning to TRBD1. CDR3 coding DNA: TGCGCCAGCAGCTTCCTCACGCCGGAAACAGGGGTCGGGGAGCTGTTTTTT. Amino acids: CASSFLTPETGVGELFF.